This TCR beta chain stems from a study of T cell responses to AZD1222 COVID-19 vaccine. In the study overall: Pooled samples include second doses given at about 4 or 12 weeks.

The sample holds a few counts of this clone. Its antigen is not identified. Study-wide results and caveats: Elevations in Spike-specific TCR breadth and depth followed administration of two AZD1222 doses. Recipients of AZD1222 seropositive at baseline numbered only five or six.

Repertoires were generated with immunoSEQ multiplex PCR, while TCRdb's copy carries only in-frame clones and drops some. The data contain 68,000 or so clones, around 80% of them singletons. The sequencing used peripheral blood, collected on day 0 of AZD1222 vaccination. This clonotype originated in an adult in good health.

The CDR3 region has the DNA TGTGCCAGCAGACAGAAAAGCGGGGGGGCCCCAGATACGCAGTATTTT. Translation gives CASRQKSGGAPDTQYF. The chain links TRBV7-2 to TRBJ2-3; 10 nucleotides agree with TRBD2. The V segment lost 6 bases and the J segment 4 bases; nucleotides outside the gene matches: 10. This CDR3 contains 16 residues. Germline CDR1 reads SGHTA; CDR2 reads FQGNSA.